This T cell receptor beta chain was obtained from a study of OX40 agonist ivuxolimab in advanced cancers. Study information: Patients assigned to dose escalation were diagnosed with hepatocellular carcinoma, melanoma, renal cell or head and neck cancer.

Using immunoSEQ multiplex PCR, the repertoire was profiled, and TCRdb retains in-frame clones only, with some absent. The sample lists more than 50,000 clones, around 81% occurring once. V was pared by 3 bases and J by 1 base, with 7 bases of the junction left unmatched. The CDR3 contains 16 residues. Germline CDR1 is LNHDA and CDR2 is SQIVND (reference sequence). The TCR originated in an adult with an advanced solid tumor such as melanoma, head and neck, liver or kidney cancer. The rearrangement uses TRBV19 and TRBJ2-3; 7 nucleotides align to TRBD2. Sequencing was performed on CD4+ or CD8+ T cells sorted from blood, taken in a trial of the OX40 agonist ivuxolimab. CDR3 DNA sequence: TGTGCCAGTAGTATTTTCTTCGCGGGAGGCACAGATACGCAGTATTTT. Translating it yields CASSIFFAGGTDTQYF.